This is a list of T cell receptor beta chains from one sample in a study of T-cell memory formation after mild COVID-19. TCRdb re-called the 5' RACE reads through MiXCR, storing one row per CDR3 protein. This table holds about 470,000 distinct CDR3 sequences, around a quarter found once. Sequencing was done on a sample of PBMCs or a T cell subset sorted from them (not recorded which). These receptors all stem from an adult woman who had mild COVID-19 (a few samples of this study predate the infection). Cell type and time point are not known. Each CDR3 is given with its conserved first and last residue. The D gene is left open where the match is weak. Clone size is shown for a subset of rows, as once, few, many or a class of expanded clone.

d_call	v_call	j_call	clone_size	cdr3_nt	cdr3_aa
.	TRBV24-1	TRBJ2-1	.	TGTGCCACCGGGCGCAGCGGGTCCTACAATGAGCAGTTCTTC	CATGRSGSYNEQFF
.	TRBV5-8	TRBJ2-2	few	TGTGCCAGCAGCTTTCGGCGACATTCCACCGGGGAGCTGTTTTTT	CASSFRRHSTGELFF
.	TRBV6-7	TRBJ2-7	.	TGTGCCAGCAGTTACTCCCAGTTTGGCGGCTACGAGCAGTACTTC	CASSYSQFGGYEQYF
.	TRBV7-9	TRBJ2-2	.	TGTGCCAGCAGCTTAGGGATTCTAGAAAACACCGGGGAGCTGTTTTTT	CASSLGILENTGELFF
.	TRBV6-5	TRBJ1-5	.	TGTGCCAGCAGCCACAAGGGTCAGCCCCAGCATTTT	CASSHKGQPQHF
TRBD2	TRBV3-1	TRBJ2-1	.	TGTGCCAGCAGCCTAGGGACTAGCAGGCACAATGAGCAGTTCTTC	CASSLGTSRHNEQFF
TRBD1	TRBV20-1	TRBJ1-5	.	TGCAGTGCAAGGGACAGGGCTTATAGCAATCAGCCCCAGCATTTT	CSARDRAYSNQPQHF
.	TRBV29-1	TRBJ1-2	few	TGCAGCGGGGGGGAACCACGAAAGAAGAACACCTTC	CSGGEPRKKNTF
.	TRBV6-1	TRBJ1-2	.	TGTGCCAGCAGTGACCCGAGCCTCGTTCCCAGGAGCTTC	CASSDPSLVPRSF
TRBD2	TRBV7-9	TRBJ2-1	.	TGTGCCAGCAGCACTTCCGGGACTAGCGGGATCTACAATGAGCAGTTCTTC	CASSTSGTSGIYNEQFF
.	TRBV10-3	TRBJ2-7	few	TGTGCCATCAGTGAGGACGGATTACATGTTGGGGGCCACGAGCAGTACTTC	CAISEDGLHVGGHEQYF
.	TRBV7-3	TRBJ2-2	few	TGTGCAAGCAGCTTTGCTGAATCCGGGGAGCTGTTTTTT	CASSFAESGELFF
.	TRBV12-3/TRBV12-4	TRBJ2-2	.	TGTGCCAGCAGTGTCAATAGGGGAAAGAACACCGGGGAGCTGTTTTTT	CASSVNRGKNTGELFF
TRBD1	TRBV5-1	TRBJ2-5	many	TGCGCCAGCAGCACCGGACAGGGACGAGAGACCCAGTACTTC	CASSTGQGRETQYF
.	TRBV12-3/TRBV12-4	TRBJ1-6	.	TGTGCCAGCAGAGGACAGCAGTATAATTCACCCCTCCACTTT	CASRGQQYNSPLHF
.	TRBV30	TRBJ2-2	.	TGTGCCTGGAGTCTGGTTGGGAACACCGGGGAGCTGTTTTTT	CAWSLVGNTGELFF
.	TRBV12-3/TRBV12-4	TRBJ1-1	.	TGTGCCAGCAGTTTTACAGTATTGAACACTGAAGCTTTCTTT	CASSFTVLNTEAFF
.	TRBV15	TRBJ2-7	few	TGTGCCACCAGCAGGGAACGCCATACCTACGAGCAGTACTTC	CATSRERHTYEQYF
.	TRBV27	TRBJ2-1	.	TGTGCCAGCAGTTTGGAGGGGGTGTACAATGAGCAGTTCTTC	CASSLEGVYNEQFF
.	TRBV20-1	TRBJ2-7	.	TGCAGTGCTAGAGCCAGATACAGCGGCTACGAGCAGTACTTC	CSARARYSGYEQYF
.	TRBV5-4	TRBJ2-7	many	TGTGCCAGCAGCATCAGGGCTTTCCCCTACGAGCAGTACTTC	CASSIRAFPYEQYF
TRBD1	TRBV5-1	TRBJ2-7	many	TGCGCCAGCAGCCGTGGACAGGGGGCCTACGAGCAGTACTTC	CASSRGQGAYEQYF
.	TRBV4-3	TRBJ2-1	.	TGCGCCAGCAGCCAAGCCCGTACTAGTCCCACCTACAATGAGCAGTTCTTC	CASSQARTSPTYNEQFF
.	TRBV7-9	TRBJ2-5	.	TGTGCCAGCAGCTTGTTATTAGAGACCCAGTACTTC	CASSLLLETQYF
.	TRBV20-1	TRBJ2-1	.	TGCAGTGCGCACCCTGTTCGGCAGTTCTTC	CSAHPVRQFF
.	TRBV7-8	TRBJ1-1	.	TGTGCCAGCAGCTTAGAGACAGCTTTGGGCCTCTTT	CASSLETALGLF
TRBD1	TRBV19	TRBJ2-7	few	TGTGCCAGTGGCCGGGACAGGAGGGACGAGCAGTACTTC	CASGRDRRDEQYF
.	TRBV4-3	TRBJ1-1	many	TGCGCCAGCAGCCGGGGGGGAGAGACTGAAGCTTTCTTT	CASSRGGETEAFF
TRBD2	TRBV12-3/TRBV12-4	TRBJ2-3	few	TGTGCCAGCAGTCCGGGGACTAGCGGGAGAGGAGGCACAGATACGCAGTATTTT	CASSPGTSGRGGTDTQYF
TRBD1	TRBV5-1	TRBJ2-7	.	TGCGCCAGCAGCTTGGGCGGGACAGGGAACTACGAGCAGTACTTC	CASSLGGTGNYEQYF
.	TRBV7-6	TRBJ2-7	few	TGTGCCAGCAGCTCCCCATCCCTAGGGGGGAAGGACGAGCAGTACTTC	CASSSPSLGGKDEQYF